These 3 T cell receptor beta chains share one sample of origin, sequenced in a study of spatial heterogeneity in lung cancer. The time point here: blood at routine non-recurrence follow-up after resection. Whole RNA obtained from tumor, nontumor lung or frozen PBMC underwent sequencing without sorting. TCRdb passed the 5' RACE reads through MiXCR, listing each CDR3 protein once. The sample shows about 120,000 distinct CDR3 sequences, 10% to 15% of them seen only once. Sequences were derived from PBMCs, sampled at follow-up. The receptors were gathered from a male donor with early-stage non-small cell lung cancer.

V usage is TRBV14 and J usage is TRBJ1-6; 7 bases are shared with TRBD1. This CDR3 spans 17 amino acids. V was pared by 1 base and J by 10 bases, with 13 bases of the junction left unmatched. Germline loops: CDR1 SGHDN, CDR2 FVKESK. The CDR3 is CASSQVTGSRWRSPLHF. CDR3 bases: TGTGCCAGCAGCCAAGTGACAGGGAGTCGGTGGAGGTCACCCCTCCACTTT.

This clonotype has a handful of counts. The rearrangement links TRBV3-1 to TRBJ1-6, with 7 bases identical to TRBD1. With 6 bases clipped from V and 7 bases from J, the junction kept 18 bases outside the gene matches. Germline CDR1 LGHDT, CDR2 YNNKEL (reference sequence). The CDR3 is 18 amino acids. The CDR3 DNA reads TGTGCCAGCAGTTCCACCTTAGCCTCACAGGGGCACAATTCACCCCTCCACTTT. Translation: CASSSTLASQGHNSPLHF.

The J gene is TRBJ2-5, the V gene TRBV6-5; the match to TRBD1 covers 9 bases. The CDR3 contains 14 residues. Germline CDR1 and CDR2: MNHEY and SVGAGI. Germline trimming cut 4 bases from V and 5 bases from J; bases unmatched to any gene: 5. The CDR3 nucleotides are TGTGCCAGCAGTTGGACAGGGGTTAAGGAGACCCAGTACTTC. Its translation: CASSWTGVKETQYF.